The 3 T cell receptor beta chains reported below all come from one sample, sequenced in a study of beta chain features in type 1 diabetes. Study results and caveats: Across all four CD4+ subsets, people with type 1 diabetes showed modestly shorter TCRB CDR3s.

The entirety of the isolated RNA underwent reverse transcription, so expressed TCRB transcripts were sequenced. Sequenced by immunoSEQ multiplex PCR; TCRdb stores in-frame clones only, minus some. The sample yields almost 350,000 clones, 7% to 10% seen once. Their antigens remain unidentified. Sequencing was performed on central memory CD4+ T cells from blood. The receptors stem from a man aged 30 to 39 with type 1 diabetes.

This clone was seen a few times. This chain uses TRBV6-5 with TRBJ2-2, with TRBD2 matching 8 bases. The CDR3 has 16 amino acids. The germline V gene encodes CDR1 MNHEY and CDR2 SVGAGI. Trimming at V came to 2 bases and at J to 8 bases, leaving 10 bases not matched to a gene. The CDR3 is CASSYASGGPKGELFF. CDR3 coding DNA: TGTGCCAGCAGTTACGCCAGCGGGGGCCCTAAAGGGGAGCTGTTTTTT.

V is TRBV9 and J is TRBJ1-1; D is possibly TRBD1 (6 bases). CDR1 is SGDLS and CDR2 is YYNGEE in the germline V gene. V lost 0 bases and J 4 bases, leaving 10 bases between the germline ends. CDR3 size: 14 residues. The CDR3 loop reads CASSVVGARTEAFF. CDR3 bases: TGTGCCAGCAGCGTAGTGGGGGCGCGCACTGAAGCTTTCTTT. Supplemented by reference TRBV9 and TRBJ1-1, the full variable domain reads DSGVTQTPKHLITATGQRVTLRCSPRSGDLSVYWYQQSLDQGLQFLIQYYNGEERAKGNILERFSAQQFPDLHSELNLSSLELGDSALYFCASSVVGARTEAFFGQGTRLTVV.

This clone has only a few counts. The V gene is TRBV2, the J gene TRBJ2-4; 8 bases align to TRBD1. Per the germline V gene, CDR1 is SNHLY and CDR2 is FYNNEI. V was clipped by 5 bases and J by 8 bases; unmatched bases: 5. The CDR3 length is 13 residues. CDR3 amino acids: CASSKTGEDIQYF. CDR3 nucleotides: TGTGCCAGCAGTAAGACAGGGGAGGACATTCAGTACTTC.